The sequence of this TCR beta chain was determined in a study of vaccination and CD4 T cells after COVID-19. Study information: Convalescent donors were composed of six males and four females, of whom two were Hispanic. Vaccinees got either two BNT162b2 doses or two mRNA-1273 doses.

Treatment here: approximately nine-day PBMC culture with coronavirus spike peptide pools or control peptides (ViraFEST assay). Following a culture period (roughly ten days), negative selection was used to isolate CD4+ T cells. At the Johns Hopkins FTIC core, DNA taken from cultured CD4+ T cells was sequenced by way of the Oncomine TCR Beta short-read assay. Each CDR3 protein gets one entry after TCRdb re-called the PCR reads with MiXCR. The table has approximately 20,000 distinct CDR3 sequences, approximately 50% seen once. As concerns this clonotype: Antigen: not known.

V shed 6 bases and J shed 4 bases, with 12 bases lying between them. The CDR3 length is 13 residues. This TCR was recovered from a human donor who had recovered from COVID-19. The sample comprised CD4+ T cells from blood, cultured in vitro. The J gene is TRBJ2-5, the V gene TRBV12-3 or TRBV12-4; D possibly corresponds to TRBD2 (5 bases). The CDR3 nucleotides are TGTGCCAGCAGCCGGGGTGGGCGAGAGACCCAGTACTTC. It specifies CASSRGGRETQYF.